The clone carrying this T cell receptor (beta chain) was seen once. Its antigen remains unidentified. This specimen comes from a study of cytomegalovirus exposure and HLA in healthy donors. Study-level points and caveats: Diagnosis of cytomegalovirus status made by the classifier reportedly showed high specificity and sensitivity. In the roughly 130 validation repertoires, a later analysis found that first-cohort TCR clusters tended to co-occur. Listed as cytomegalovirus-associated were more than 150 TCR beta chains.

Some clones are missing from TCRdb's copy, which holds only in-frame ones; the method was immunoSEQ multiplex PCR. The table records roughly 190,000 clones, roughly 82% of them present only once. What was sequenced was PBMCs. This clonotype was sampled from a woman under 30 in good health and CMV-seronegative.

In DNA, the CDR3 is TGTGCCAGTAGTATAGTAGGTGAGGGAAGCAATCAGCCCCAGCATTTT. Its translation: CASSIVGEGSNQPQHF. The genes are TRBV19 and TRBJ1-5; D gene ambiguous. The CDR3 totals 16 residues. Per germline, CDR1 LNHDA and CDR2 SQIVND (reference sequence). V gave up 1 base and J gave up 1 base, with 11 bases separating them. Full variable domain (missing parts from reference TRBV19 and TRBJ1-5): DGGITQSPKYLFRKEGQNVTLSCEQNLNHDAMYWYRQDPGQGLRLIYYSQIVNDFQKGDIAEGYSVSREKKESFPLTVTSAQKNPTAFYLCASSIVGEGSNQPQHFGDGTRLSIL.